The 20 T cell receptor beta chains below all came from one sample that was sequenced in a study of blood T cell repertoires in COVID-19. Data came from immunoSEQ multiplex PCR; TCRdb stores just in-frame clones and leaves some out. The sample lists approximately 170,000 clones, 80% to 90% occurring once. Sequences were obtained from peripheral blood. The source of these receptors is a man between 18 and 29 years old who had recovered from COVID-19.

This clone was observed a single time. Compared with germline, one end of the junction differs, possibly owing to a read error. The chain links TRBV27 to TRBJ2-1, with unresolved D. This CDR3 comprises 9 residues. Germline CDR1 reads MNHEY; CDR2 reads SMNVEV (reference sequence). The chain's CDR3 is CASTRTSLF. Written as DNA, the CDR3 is TGTGCCAGCACCCGTACTTCCCTCTTC.

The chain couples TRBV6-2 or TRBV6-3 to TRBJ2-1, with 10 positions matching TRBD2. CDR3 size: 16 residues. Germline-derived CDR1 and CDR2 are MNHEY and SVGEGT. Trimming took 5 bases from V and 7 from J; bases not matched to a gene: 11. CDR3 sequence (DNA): TGTGCCAGCAGTCCCCCAGCCTCTAGCGGGAGAAATGAGCAGTTCTTC. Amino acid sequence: CASSPPASSGRNEQFF.

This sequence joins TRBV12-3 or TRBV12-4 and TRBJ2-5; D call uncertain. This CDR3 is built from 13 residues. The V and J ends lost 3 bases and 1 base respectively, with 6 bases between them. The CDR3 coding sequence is TGTGCCAGCAGTTTGGAGAGCCAAGAGACCCAGTACTTC. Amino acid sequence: CASSLESQETQYF.

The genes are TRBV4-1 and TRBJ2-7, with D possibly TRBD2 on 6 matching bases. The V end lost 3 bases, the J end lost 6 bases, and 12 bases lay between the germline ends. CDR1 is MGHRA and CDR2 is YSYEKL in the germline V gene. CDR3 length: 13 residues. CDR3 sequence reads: CASSQYPGVEQYF. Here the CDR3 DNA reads TGCGCCAGCAGCCAGTATCCGGGGGTCGAGCAGTACTTC.

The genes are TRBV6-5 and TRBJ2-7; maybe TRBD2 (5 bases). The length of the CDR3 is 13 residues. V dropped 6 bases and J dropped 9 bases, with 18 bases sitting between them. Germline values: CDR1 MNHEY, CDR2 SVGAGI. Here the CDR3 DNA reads TGTGCCAGCAGCAATAAACAGAGTGAGGGGCAGTACTTC. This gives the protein CASSNKQSEGQYF.

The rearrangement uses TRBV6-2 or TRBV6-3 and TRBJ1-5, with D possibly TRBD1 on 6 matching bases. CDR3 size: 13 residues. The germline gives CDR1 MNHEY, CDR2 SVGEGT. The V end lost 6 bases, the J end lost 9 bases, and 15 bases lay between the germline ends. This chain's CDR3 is CASSLQGATPQHF. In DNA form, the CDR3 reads TGTGCCAGCAGCCTACAGGGAGCGACGCCCCAGCATTTT.

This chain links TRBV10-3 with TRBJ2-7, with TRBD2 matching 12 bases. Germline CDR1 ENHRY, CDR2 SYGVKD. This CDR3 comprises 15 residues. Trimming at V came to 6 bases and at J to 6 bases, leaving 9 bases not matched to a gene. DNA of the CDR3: TGTGCCATCAGCCCAAAACTAGCGGGAGGAATCGAGCAGTACTTC. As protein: CAISPKLAGGIEQYF.

DNA of the CDR3: TGTGCCAGCAGTTGGGGACAGAACACTGAAGCTTTCTTT. Protein product: CASSWGQNTEAFF. The chain is built from TRBV27 and TRBJ1-1; D possibly corresponds to TRBD1 (6 bases). The CDR3 totals 13 residues. Germline lookup yields CDR1 MNHEY and CDR2 SMNVEV (reference sequence). The ends were cut back, 4 bases at V and 1 base at J, with 7 bases in the middle.

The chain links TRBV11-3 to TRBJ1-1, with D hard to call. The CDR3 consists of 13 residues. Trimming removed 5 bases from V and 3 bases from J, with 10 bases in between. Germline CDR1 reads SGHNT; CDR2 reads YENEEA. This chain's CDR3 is CASSPRADTEAFF. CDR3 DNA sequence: TGTGCCAGCAGCCCGCGAGCGGACACTGAAGCTTTCTTT.

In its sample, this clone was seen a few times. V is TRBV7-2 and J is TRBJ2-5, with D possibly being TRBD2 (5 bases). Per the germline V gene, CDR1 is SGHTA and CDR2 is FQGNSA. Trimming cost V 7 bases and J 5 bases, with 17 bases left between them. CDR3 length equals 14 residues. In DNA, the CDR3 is TGTGCCAGCAACGAAAGGACCCGAGGGGAGACCCAGTACTTC. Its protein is CASNERTRGETQYF. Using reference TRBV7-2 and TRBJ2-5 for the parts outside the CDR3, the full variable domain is GAGVSQSPSNKVTEKGKDVELRCDPISGHTALYWYRQSLGQGLEFLIYFQGNSAPDKSGLPSDRFSAERTGGSVSTLTIQRTQQEDSAVYLCASNERTRGETQYFGPGTRLLVL.

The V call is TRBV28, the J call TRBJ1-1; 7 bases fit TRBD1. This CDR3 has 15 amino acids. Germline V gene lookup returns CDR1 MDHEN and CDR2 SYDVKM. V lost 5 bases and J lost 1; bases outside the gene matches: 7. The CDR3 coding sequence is TGTGCCAGCAGTGGTAGGGGGCTGGGGAACACTGAAGCTTTCTTT. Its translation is CASSGRGLGNTEAFF.

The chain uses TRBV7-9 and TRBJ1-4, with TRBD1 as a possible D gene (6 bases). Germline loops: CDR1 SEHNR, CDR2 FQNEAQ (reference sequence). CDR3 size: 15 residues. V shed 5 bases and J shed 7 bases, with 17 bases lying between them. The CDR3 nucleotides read TGTGCCAGCAGCATCGGGACACCGGGGGGTGAAAAACTGTTTTTT. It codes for CASSIGTPGGEKLFF.

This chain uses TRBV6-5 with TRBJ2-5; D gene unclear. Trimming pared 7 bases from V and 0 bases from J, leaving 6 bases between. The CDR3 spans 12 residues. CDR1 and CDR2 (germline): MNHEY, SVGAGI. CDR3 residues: CASMRYQETQYF. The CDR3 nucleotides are TGTGCCAGCATGAGATACCAAGAGACCCAGTACTTC.

CDR3 in amino acids: CASSRTRGEQYF. The CDR3 DNA reads TGTGCCAGCAGTAGGACTAGGGGAGAGCAGTACTTC. The V call is TRBV6-5, the J call TRBJ2-7; TRBD2 matches at 7 bases. The CDR3 extends over 12 amino acids. V shed 5 bases and J 7 bases; nucleotides not matched to a gene: 5. CDR1 and CDR2 (germline): MNHEY, SVGAGI.

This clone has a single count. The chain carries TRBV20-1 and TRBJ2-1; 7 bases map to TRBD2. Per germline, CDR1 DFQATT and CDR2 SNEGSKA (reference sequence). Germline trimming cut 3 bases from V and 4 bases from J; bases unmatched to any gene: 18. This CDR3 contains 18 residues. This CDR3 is CSASLADLSGIIYNEQFF. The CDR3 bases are TGCAGTGCTAGTCTCGCCGACCTGAGCGGGATAATTTACAATGAGCAGTTCTTC.

Written as DNA, the CDR3 is TGTGCCAGCAGCCGCCCCCGGGATCCAAGGCATCGGAAGGGCCCCTATAATTCACCCCTCCACTTT. Its translation: CASSRPRDPRHRKGPYNSPLHF. The V gene is TRBV3-1 (or the pseudogene TRBV3-2), the J gene TRBJ1-6; D remains unclear. The ends were cut back, 4 bases at V and 2 bases at J, with 30 bases in the middle. Germline values: CDR1 LGHDT, CDR2 YNNKEL (reference sequence). The CDR3 has 22 amino acids.

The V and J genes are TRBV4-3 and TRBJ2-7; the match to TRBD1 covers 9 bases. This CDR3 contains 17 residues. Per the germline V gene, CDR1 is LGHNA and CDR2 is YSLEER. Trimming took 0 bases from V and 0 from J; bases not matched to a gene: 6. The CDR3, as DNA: TGCGCCAGCAGCCAAGATGATAGGGACAGGGCCTCCTACGAGCAGTACTTC. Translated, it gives CASSQDDRDRASYEQYF.

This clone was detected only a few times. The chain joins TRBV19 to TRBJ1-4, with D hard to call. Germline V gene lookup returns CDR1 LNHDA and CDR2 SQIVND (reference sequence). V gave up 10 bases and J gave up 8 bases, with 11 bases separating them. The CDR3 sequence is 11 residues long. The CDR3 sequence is CATRRSEKLFF. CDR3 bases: TGTGCCACCCGCCGGAGCGAAAAACTGTTTTTT. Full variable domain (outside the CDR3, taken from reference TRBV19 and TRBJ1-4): DGGITQSPKYLFRKEGQNVTLSCEQNLNHDAMYWYRQDPGQGLRLIYYSQIVNDFQKGDIAEGYSVSREKKESFPLTVTSAQKNPTAFYLCATRRSEKLFFGSGTQLSVL.

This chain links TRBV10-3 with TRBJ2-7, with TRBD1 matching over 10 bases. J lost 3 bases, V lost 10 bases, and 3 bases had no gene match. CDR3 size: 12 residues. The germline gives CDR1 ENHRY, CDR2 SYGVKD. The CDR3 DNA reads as TGTGCCACCGGACAGGGGGTCTACGAGCAGTACTTC. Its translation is CATGQGVYEQYF.

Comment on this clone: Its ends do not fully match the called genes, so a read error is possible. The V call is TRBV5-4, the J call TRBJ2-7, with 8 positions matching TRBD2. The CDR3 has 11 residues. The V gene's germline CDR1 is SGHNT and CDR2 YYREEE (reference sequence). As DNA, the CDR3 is TGTGCCAGCAGCTCGTCCCGGGGACTAGACTTC. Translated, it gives CASSSSRGLDF.